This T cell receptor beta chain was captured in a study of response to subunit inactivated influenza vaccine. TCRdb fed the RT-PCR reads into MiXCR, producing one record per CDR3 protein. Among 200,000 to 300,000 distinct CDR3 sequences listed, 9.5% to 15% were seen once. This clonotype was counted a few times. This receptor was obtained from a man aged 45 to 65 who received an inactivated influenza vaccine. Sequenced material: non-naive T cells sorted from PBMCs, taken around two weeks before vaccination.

In DNA, the CDR3 is TGTGCCAGCAGTACTCCCAACACCGGGGAGCTGTTTTTT. It is translated as CASSTPNTGELFF. The gene calls are TRBV2 and TRBJ2-2, with no clear D. The germline V gene has CDR1 SNHLY and CDR2 FYNNEI. With 5 bases removed from V and 2 bases from J, the gap between germline ends came to 6 bases. The CDR3 is 13 amino acids. The whole variable domain, remainder taken from reference TRBV2 and TRBJ2-2, is EPEVTQTPSHQVTQMGQEVILRCVPISNHLYFYWYRQILGQKVEFLVSFYNNEISEKSEIFDDQFSVERPDGSNFTLKIRSTKLEDSAMYFCASSTPNTGELFFGEGSRLTVL.